The text below deals with one T cell receptor (beta chain). The target antigen is unknown. Individual cDNA molecules received unique molecular identifiers in the library. In the source study's methods: More than 95,000 TCRs per sample was the median, with a range of about 20,000 to 750,000. Each CDR3 protein is one row after TCRdb ran MiXCR on the RACE reads. TCRdb, not the original authors, processed these V and J calls. This sample has 30,000 to 40,000 distinct CDR3 sequences, with 10% to 15% found just once. The length of the CDR3 is 14 residues. The germline V gene encodes CDR1 SEHNR and CDR2 FQNEAQ (reference sequence). V shed 3 bases and J shed 5 bases, with 13 bases lying between them. This entry belongs to a study of human T cells and chemical hapten exposure. Time point: pre-sensitization, week 0. Treatment indicated: therapeutic diphenylcyclopropenone sensitization with weekly scalp DPC. Total RNA extraction was carried out from unfractionated whole blood. Donation of samples came from alopecia patients who were 18 to 70 years old and suitable for DPC.

Study results and limitations: The immune response of these alopecia patients might not match healthy individuals'.

The TCR sequence derives from a woman aged 35 to 49 with alopecia areata. Some clones in this sample may be carry-over from other donors' samples. The starting material was whole blood, obtained in connection with sensitization to the hapten diphenylcyclopropenone (DPC). The chain links TRBV7-9 to TRBJ2-5; D perhaps matches TRBD1 (5 bases). The DNA for the CDR3 is TGTGCCAGCAGCTTCCCAGGGATTCGGGAGACCCAGTACTTC. It codes for CASSFPGIRETQYF.